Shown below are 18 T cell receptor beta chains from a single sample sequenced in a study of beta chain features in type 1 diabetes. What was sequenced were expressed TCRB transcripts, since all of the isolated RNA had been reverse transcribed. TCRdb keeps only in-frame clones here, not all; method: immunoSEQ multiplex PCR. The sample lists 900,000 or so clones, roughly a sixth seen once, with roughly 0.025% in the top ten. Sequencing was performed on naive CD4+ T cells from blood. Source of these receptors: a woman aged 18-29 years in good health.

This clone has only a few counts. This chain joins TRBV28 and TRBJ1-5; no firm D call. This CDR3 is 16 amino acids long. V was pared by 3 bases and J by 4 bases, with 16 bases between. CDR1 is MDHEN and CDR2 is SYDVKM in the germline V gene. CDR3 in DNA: TGTGCCAGCAGTTTCGGACGGGTGATAAGGAATCAGCCCCAGCATTTT. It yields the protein CASSFGRVIRNQPQHF.

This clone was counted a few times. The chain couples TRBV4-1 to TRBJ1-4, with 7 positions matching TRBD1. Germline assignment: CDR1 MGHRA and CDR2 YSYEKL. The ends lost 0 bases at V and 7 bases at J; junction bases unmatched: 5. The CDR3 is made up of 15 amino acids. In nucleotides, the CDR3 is TGCGCCAGCAGCCAAGAACAGGGGATGAGTGAAAAACTGTTTTTT. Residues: CASSQEQGMSEKLFF.

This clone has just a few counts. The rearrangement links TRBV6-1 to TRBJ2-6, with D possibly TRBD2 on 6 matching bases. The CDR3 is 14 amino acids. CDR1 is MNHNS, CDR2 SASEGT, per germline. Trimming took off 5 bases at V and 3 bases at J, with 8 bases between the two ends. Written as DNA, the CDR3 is TGTGCCAGCAGTAGACTAGTTGGGGCCAACGTCCTGACTTTC. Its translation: CASSRLVGANVLTF.

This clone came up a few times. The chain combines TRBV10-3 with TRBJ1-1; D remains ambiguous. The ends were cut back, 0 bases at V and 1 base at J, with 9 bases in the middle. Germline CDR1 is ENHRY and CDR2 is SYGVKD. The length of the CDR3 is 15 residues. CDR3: CAISESLHTNTEAFF. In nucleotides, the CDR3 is TGTGCCATCAGTGAGTCACTACACACGAACACTGAAGCTTTCTTT.

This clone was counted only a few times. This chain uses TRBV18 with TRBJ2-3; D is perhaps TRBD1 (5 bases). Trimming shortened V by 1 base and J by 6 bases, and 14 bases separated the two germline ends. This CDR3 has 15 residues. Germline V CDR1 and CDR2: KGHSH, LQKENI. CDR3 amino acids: CASSPLDNKADTQYF. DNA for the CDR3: TGTGCCAGCTCACCACTGGACAACAAGGCCGATACGCAGTATTTT.

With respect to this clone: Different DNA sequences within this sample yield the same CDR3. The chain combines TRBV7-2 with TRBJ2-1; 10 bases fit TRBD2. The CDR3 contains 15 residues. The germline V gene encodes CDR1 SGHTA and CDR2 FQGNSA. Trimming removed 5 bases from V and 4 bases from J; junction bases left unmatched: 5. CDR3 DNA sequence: TGTGCCAGCAGCCGTAGCGGGAGGTCGTACAATGAGCAGTTCTTC. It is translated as CASSRSGRSYNEQFF.

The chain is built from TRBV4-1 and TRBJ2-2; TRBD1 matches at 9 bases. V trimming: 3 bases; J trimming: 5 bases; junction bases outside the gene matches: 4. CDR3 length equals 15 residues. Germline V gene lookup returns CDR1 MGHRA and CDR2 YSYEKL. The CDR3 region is CASSQTGGRTGELFF. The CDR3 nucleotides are TGCGCCAGCAGCCAGACAGGGGGAAGGACCGGGGAGCTGTTTTTT.

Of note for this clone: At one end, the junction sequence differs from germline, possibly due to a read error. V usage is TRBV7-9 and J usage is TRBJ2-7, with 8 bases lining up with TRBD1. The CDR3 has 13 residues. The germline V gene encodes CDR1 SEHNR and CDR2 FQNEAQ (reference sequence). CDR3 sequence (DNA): TGTGCCAGCAGCCTAGCAGGGGGCGACGAGCAGTACTTC. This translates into CASSLAGGDEQYF.

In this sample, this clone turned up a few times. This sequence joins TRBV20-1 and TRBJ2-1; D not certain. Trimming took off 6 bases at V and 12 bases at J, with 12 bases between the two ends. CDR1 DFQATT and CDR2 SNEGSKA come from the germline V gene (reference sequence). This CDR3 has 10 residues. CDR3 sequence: CSAQYVSQFF. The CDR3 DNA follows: TGCAGTGCCCAATACGTGTCGCAGTTCTTC.

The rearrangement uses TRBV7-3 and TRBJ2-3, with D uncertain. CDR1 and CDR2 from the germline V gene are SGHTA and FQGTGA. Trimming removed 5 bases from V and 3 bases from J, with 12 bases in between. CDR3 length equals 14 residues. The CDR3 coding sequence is TGTGCCAGCAGCCCTGATCTGGGGACAGATACGCAGTATTTT. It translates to CASSPDLGTDTQYF.

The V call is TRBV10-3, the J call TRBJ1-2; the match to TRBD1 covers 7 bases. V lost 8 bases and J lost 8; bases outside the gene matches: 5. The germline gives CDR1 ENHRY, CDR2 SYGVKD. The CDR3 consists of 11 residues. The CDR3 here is CAIGTVEGYTF. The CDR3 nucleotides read TGTGCCATCGGGACAGTGGAGGGCTACACCTTC.

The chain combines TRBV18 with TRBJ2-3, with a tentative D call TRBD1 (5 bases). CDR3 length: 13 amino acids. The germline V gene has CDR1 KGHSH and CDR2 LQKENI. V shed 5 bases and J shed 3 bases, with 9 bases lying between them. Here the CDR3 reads CASSSRQTDTQYF. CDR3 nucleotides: TGTGCCAGCTCATCAAGACAGACAGATACGCAGTATTTT.

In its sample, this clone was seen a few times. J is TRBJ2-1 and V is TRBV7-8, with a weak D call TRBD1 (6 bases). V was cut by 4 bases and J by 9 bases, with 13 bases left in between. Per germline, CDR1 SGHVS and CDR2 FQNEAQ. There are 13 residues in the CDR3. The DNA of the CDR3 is TGTGCCAGCAGCTCGCCCGACAGGCGTGAGCAGTTCTTC. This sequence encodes CASSSPDRREQFF.

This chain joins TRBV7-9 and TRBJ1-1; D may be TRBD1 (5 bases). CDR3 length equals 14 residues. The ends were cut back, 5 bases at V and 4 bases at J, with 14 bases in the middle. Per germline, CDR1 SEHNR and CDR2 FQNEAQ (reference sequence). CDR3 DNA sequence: TGTGCCAGCAGCACGGGGGGAGGGAGCACTGAAGCTTTCTTT. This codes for CASSTGGGSTEAFF.

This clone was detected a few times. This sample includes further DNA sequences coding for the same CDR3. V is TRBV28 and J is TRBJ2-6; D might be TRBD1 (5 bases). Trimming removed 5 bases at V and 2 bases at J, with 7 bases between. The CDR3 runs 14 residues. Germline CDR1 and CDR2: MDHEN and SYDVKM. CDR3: CASSPGPGANVLTF. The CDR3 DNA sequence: TGTGCCAGCAGTCCAGGGCCTGGGGCCAACGTCCTGACTTTC.

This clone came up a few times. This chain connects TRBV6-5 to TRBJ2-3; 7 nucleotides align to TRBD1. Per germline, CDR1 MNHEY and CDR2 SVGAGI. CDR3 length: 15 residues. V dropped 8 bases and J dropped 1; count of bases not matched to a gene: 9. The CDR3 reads CASHSGGVGTDTQYF. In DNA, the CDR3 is TGTGCCAGCCACTCAGGGGGTGTTGGCACAGATACGCAGTATTTT.

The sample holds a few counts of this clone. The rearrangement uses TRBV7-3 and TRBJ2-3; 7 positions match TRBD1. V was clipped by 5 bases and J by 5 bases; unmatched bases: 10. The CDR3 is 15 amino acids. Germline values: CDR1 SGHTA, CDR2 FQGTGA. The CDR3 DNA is TGTGCCAGCAGCCCCCCGACAGGGCGAGGAGATACGCAGTATTTT. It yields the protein CASSPPTGRGDTQYF.

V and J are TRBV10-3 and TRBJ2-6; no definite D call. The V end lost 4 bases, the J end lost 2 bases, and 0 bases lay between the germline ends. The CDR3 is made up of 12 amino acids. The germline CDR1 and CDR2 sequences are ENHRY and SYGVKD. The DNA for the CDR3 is TGTGCCATCAGTGCTGGGGCCAACGTCCTGACTTTC. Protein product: CAISAGANVLTF.